Below are 5 T cell receptor beta chains sequenced from a single sample in a study of CD8 T cells in ankylosing spondylitis. TCRdb itself ran the 5' RACE reads through MiXCR, one entry per CDR3 protein. This table holds about 360,000 distinct CDR3 sequences, around 20% found once. Sequences were obtained from blood, either unsorted or a sorted T cell fraction (not recorded which). The receptors stem from a male donor with ankylosing spondylitis or in good health (not recorded which).

V is TRBV12-3 or TRBV12-4 and J is TRBJ2-2; possible D gene TRBD1, 5 bases. V was trimmed by 5 bases and J by 0 bases, leaving 10 bases between them. CDR3 size: 15 residues. The CDR3 DNA reads as TGTGCCAGCAGTCCCAGGGCGGCGAACACCGGGGAGCTGTTTTTT. This gives the protein CASSPRAANTGELFF.

The rearrangement joins TRBV6-2 or TRBV6-3 to TRBJ2-1; D gene unclear. CDR1 is MNHEY, CDR2 SVGEGT, per germline. The CDR3 has 12 residues. With 2 bases removed from V and 6 bases from J, the gap between germline ends came to 5 bases. CDR3 region: CASSYGVNEQFF. Here the CDR3 DNA reads TGTGCCAGCAGTTACGGGGTCAATGAGCAGTTCTTC.

CDR3 sequence: CSVVDGSHEQYF. The CDR3 DNA follows: TGCAGCGTTGTTGATGGTTCCCACGAGCAGTACTTC. The chain carries TRBV29-1 and TRBJ2-7; D ambiguous. V lost 4 bases, J lost 5 bases, and 12 bases lay in between. Germline V gene data show CDR1 as SQVTM and CDR2 as ANQGSEA. The length of the CDR3 is 12 residues.

The chain has TRBV20-1 and TRBJ2-7; D perhaps matches TRBD1 (6 bases). The V end lost 8 bases, the J end lost 2 bases, and 16 bases lay between the germline ends. The CDR3 covers 13 residues. Germline V gene lookup returns CDR1 DFQATT and CDR2 SNEGSKA (reference sequence). The CDR3 sequence: CSTKRDTTYEQYF. The CDR3 DNA reads as TGCAGTACCAAACGGGACACCACCTACGAGCAGTACTTC.

In its sample, this clonotype was seen a few times. J is TRBJ2-6 and V is TRBV11-1; 11 positions agree with TRBD1. Germline CDR1 reads SGHAT; CDR2 reads FQDESV (reference sequence). With 3 bases clipped from V and 1 base from J, the junction kept 2 bases outside the gene matches. CDR3 length: 17 residues. The CDR3 bases are TGTGCCAGCAGCTTGGACAGGGGGCCTTCTGGGGCCAACGTCCTGACTTTC. Protein sequence: CASSLDRGPSGANVLTF.